Described below is a single T cell receptor beta chain sequence and its context. The antigen is undetermined. Nonspecific anti-CD3/anti-CD28 bead stimulation represents the broad CD4+ T cell repertoire. Responding CD4+ T cells were sorted by upregulation of both CD40 ligand and CD69. Adults with HIV-1 started suppressive ART while chronically infected. After removal of 4 bases from V and 0 bases from J, the junction contained 4 bases not matched to a gene. This CDR3 has 15 amino acids. CDR1 MGHDK and CDR2 SYGVNS come from the germline V gene. This was the immunoSEQ version 4 assay in survey mode. Assay: immunoSEQ multiplex PCR; the TCRdb copy retains only in-frame clones and omits some. The table shows 30,000 to 45,000 clones, with about 87% occurring only once. These data come from a study of persistence of HIV-infected CD4 T cells. Across the study: Median time on suppressive ART was 7 to 9 years. Study results and limitations: Antigen-responding cells were enriched for degenerate expanded CDR3beta sequences.

The V and J genes are TRBV25-1 and TRBJ1-1; TRBD1 matches at 8 bases. The origin of this receptor is an adult man with HIV who was CMV-seropositive. This sample comprised CD4+ T cells sorted from PBMCs after approximately 19-hour stimulation, obtained from a patient who received antiretroviral therapy. This CDR3 is CASSATDRVNTEAFF. The DNA of the CDR3 is TGTGCCAGCAGTGCGACGGACAGGGTGAACACTGAAGCTTTCTTT.